The 29 T cell receptor beta chains given below trace back to one sample, sequenced in a study of blood T cell repertoires in COVID-19. Here immunoSEQ multiplex PCR was the method, and the copy in TCRdb shows in-frame clones only, minus some. In the table there are about 300,000 clones, 65% to 90% of which are singletons. The sequencing input was PBMCs or T cells enriched from blood (not recorded which). The receptors shown here come from a young man who had recovered from COVID-19.

The V and J genes are TRBV18 and TRBJ2-5; 7 bases align to TRBD1. The V gene's germline CDR1 is KGHSH and CDR2 LQKENI. The V segment lost 1 base and the J segment 5 bases; nucleotides outside the gene matches: 4. The CDR3 is 14 residues long. The CDR3 reads CASSPLTGRETQYF. CDR3 DNA sequence: TGTGCCAGCTCACCACTGACAGGGCGCGAGACCCAGTACTTC.

The CDR3 protein is CASSLGPGTDTQYF. The CDR3 nucleotides read TGTGCCAGCAGCTTAGGCCCGGGCACAGATACGCAGTATTTT. The rearrangement links TRBV7-2 to TRBJ2-3; D uncertain. CDR1 is SGHTA, CDR2 FQGNSA, per germline. This CDR3 comprises 14 residues. Trimming stripped 1 base from V and 1 base from J, with 6 bases between.

The rearrangement links TRBV30 to TRBJ2-2, with D tentatively TRBD2 (5 bases). The CDR3 is 13 amino acids. CDR1 and CDR2 from the germline V gene are GTSNPN and SVGIG (reference sequence). The V and J ends lost 4 bases and 7 bases respectively, with 13 bases between them. The CDR3 spells CAWTTGFYGELFF. In DNA, the CDR3 is TGTGCCTGGACCACGGGATTTTACGGGGAGCTGTTTTTT. Drawing the rest from reference TRBV30 and TRBJ2-2, the complete variable domain is SQTIHQWPATLVQPVGSPLSLECTVEGTSNPNLYWYRQAAGRGLQLLFYSVGIGQISSEVPQNLSASRPQDRQFILSSKKLLLSDSGFYLCAWTTGFYGELFFGEGSRLTVL.

This rearrangement joins TRBV19 to TRBJ1-2; D ambiguous. CDR1 and CDR2 from the germline V gene are LNHDA and SQIVND (reference sequence). With 1 base removed from V and 6 bases from J, the gap between germline ends came to 9 bases. The CDR3 spans 13 residues. CDR3: CASSIAGTNGYTF. CDR3 in DNA: TGTGCCAGTAGTATAGCAGGCACCAATGGCTACACCTTC. Variable domain in full (rest from reference TRBV19 and TRBJ1-2): DGGITQSPKYLFRKEGQNVTLSCEQNLNHDAMYWYRQDPGQGLRLIYYSQIVNDFQKGDIAEGYSVSREKKESFPLTVTSAQKNPTAFYLCASSIAGTNGYTFGSGTRLTVV.

The genes are TRBV3-1 (or the pseudogene TRBV3-2) and TRBJ2-1, with 9 bases matching TRBD1. The CDR3 has 13 residues. Losses at the gene ends were 0 bases for V and 13 bases for J; bases not matched to a gene: 4. Germline values: CDR1 LGHDT, CDR2 YNNKEL (reference sequence). The CDR3 region has the DNA TGTGCCAGCAGCCAAGATCGGACAGGGGCTCAGTTCTTC. Encoded protein: CASSQDRTGAQFF.

The chain recombines TRBV24-1 with TRBJ2-1; the D gene is possibly TRBD2 (6 bases). Germline V gene sequence: CDR1 KGHDR, CDR2 SFDVKD. The CDR3 covers 15 residues. The germline V and J ends were trimmed by 5 bases and 3 bases, with 13 bases remaining between them. CDR3 nucleotide sequence: TGTGCCACCAGTGCCGGGACTTTACACTACAATGAGCAGTTCTTC. It encodes CATSAGTLHYNEQFF.

This clone occurred once. The rearrangement joins TRBV11-2 to TRBJ2-1; D is possibly TRBD2 (6 bases). Trimming took off 0 bases at V and 0 bases at J, with 9 bases between the two ends. This CDR3 is built from 16 residues. From germline, CDR1 is SGHAT and CDR2 FQNNGV. The CDR3 region is CASSLDVGSSYNEQFF. Written as DNA, the CDR3 is TGTGCCAGCAGCTTAGACGTCGGGAGCTCCTACAATGAGCAGTTCTTC.

The chain employs TRBV19 and TRBJ2-1; TRBD1 might be the D (6 bases). The germline V gene encodes CDR1 LNHDA and CDR2 SQIVND (reference sequence). Trimming stripped 6 bases from V and 3 bases from J, with 18 bases between. The CDR3 length is 16 residues. The DNA for the CDR3 is TGTGCCAGTAGCAATACCGGGACACCGATCTACAATGAGCAGTTCTTC. This gives the protein CASSNTGTPIYNEQFF.

This rearrangement joins TRBV24-1 to TRBJ1-2, with a weak D call TRBD1 (6 bases). V was pared by 2 bases and J by 7 bases, with 10 bases between. CDR1 and CDR2 from the germline V gene are KGHDR and SFDVKD. This CDR3 region has 13 residues. CDR3 in amino acids: CATSDSHRAGYTF. DNA of the CDR3: TGTGCCACCAGTGATTCACACAGGGCTGGCTACACCTTC.

The rearrangement joins TRBV28 to TRBJ1-4, with 9 bases aligning to TRBD1. Germline trimming cut 2 bases from V and 5 bases from J; bases unmatched to any gene: 3. In germline, CDR1 is MDHEN, CDR2 SYDVKM. The CDR3 extends over 15 amino acids. The CDR3 DNA reads TGTGCCAGCAGTTTAACAGGGGGCGCCAATGAAAAACTGTTTTTT. This sequence encodes CASSLTGGANEKLFF.

This chain joins TRBV2 and TRBJ1-1; D unclear. Germline V CDR1 and CDR2: SNHLY, FYNNEI. This CDR3 is 14 amino acids long. V lost 5 bases and J lost 2, with 12 bases in between. Here the CDR3 reads CASSNSRINTEAFF. DNA for the CDR3: TGTGCCAGCAGTAATTCTAGAATCAACACTGAAGCTTTCTTT.

This rearrangement joins TRBV7-9 to TRBJ2-7; 7 bases are shared with TRBD1. Trimming at V came to 5 bases and at J to 2 bases, leaving 3 bases not matched to a gene. The germline gives CDR1 SEHNR, CDR2 FQNEAQ (reference sequence). The CDR3 is made up of 13 amino acids. The CDR3 DNA sequence: TGTGCCAGCAGCCCGACAGGGACCTACGAGCAGTACTTC. It yields the protein CASSPTGTYEQYF.

The V and J genes are TRBV23-1 and TRBJ1-4; D ambiguous. TRBV23-1 is classed as an ORF, of uncertain function. This CDR3 contains 13 residues. Trimming removed 10 bases at V and 7 bases at J, with 16 bases between. The CDR3 bases are TGCGCCAACCCGGGGAGGAGGCGTGAAAAACTGTTTTTT. Protein: CANPGRRREKLFF.

This rearrangement joins TRBV7-9 to TRBJ1-2; no firm D call. Germline V gene sequence: CDR1 SEHNR, CDR2 FQNEAQ (reference sequence). Trimming removed 5 bases from V and 2 bases from J, with 9 bases in between. The CDR3 runs to 13 residues. CDR3 bases: TGTGCCAGCAGCGACACCCGGAACTATGGCTACACCTTC. Translating it yields CASSDTRNYGYTF. Looking up the rest from reference TRBV7-9 and TRBJ1-2 gives the full variable domain: DTGVSQNPRHKITKRGQNVTFRCDPISEHNRLYWYRQTLGQGPEFLTYFQNEAQLEKSRLLSDRFSAERPKGSFSTLEIQRTEQGDSAMYLCASSDTRNYGYTFGSGTRLTVV.

This chain connects TRBV19 to TRBJ2-5, with a tentative D call TRBD2 (6 bases). Germline CDR1 is LNHDA and CDR2 is SQIVND (reference sequence). The CDR3 runs 14 residues. V was pared by 7 bases and J by 5 bases, with 17 bases between. The CDR3 spells CASNKAGRTETQYF. Here the CDR3 DNA reads TGTGCCAGTAACAAGGCGGGGCGAACTGAGACCCAGTACTTC.

This clone was detected only once. This rearrangement joins TRBV4-1 to TRBJ1-5; D is ambiguous. The CDR3 length is 14 residues. Per germline, CDR1 MGHRA and CDR2 YSYEKL. The V end was cut by 1 base, the J end by 4 bases, with 8 bases between. The CDR3 loop reads CASSQGPYNQPQHF. The CDR3 DNA sequence: TGCGCCAGCAGCCAAGGTCCGTATAATCAGCCCCAGCATTTT.

The rearrangement uses TRBV3-1 (or the pseudogene TRBV3-2) and TRBJ1-2; D is possibly TRBD1 (6 bases). The CDR3 length is 13 residues. Germline-derived CDR1 and CDR2 are LGHDT and YNNKEL (reference sequence). Trimming cost V 4 bases and J 6 bases, with 12 bases left between them. In DNA form, the CDR3 reads TGTGCCAGCAGCCCTTACAGGGTGCATGGCTACACCTTC. This sequence encodes CASSPYRVHGYTF.

The chain is built from TRBV19 and TRBJ1-2; weak D call: TRBD1 (6 bases). The CDR3 length is 15 residues. Germline CDR1 and CDR2: LNHDA and SQIVND (reference sequence). Trimming left V 4 bases short and J 4 bases short, with 16 bases between. The CDR3 nucleotides read TGTGCCAGTAGTAGCCTGGGACATTCCCGCTATGGCTACACCTTC. It specifies CASSSLGHSRYGYTF.

The V gene is TRBV5-1, the J gene TRBJ2-7; 9 nucleotides align to TRBD2. Germline V gives CDR1 SGHRS, CDR2 YFSETQ. The CDR3 totals 14 residues. V trimming: 1 base; J trimming: 3 bases; junction bases outside the gene matches: 2. In DNA form, the CDR3 reads TGCGCCAGCAGCTTGACTAGCGGGCGCTACGAGCAGTACTTC. It is translated as CASSLTSGRYEQYF.

The chain couples TRBV3-1 (or the pseudogene TRBV3-2) to TRBJ1-3; possibly TRBD1 for D (6 bases). Germline CDR1 is LGHDT and CDR2 is YNNKEL (reference sequence). V was clipped by 0 bases and J by 7 bases, with 13 bases between them. This CDR3 has 15 amino acids. The CDR3, as DNA: TGTGCCAGCAGCCAAGACAGTTCGGGGGGCAACACCATATATTTT. This translates into CASSQDSSGGNTIYF.

V gene TRBV7-2 combines with J gene TRBJ2-1, with TRBD2 matching over 7 bases. Germline CDR1 reads SGHTA; CDR2 reads FQGNSA. This CDR3 comprises 15 residues. After removal of 1 base from V and 5 bases from J, the junction contained 5 bases not matched to a gene. CDR3 bases: TGTGCCAGCAGCTTAGTGGGGGGGACTCACAATGAGCAGTTCTTC. It is translated as CASSLVGGTHNEQFF.

The gene calls are TRBV4-1 and TRBJ2-1; 8 nucleotides line up with TRBD1. This CDR3 is built from 17 residues. The V and J ends lost 0 bases and 5 bases, in that order; junction bases with no gene match: 9. CDR1 MGHRA and CDR2 YSYEKL come from the germline V gene. CDR3 DNA sequence: TGCGCCAGCAGCCAAGATAGATGGGGGACAGGAAACAATGAGCAGTTCTTC. Amino acid sequence: CASSQDRWGTGNNEQFF.

The genes are TRBV30 and TRBJ1-1; TRBD1 matches 8 bases. The CDR3 contains 13 residues. The V gene end was trimmed by 2 bases and the J gene end by 5 bases; junction bases not matched to a gene: 4. The germline V gene has CDR1 GTSNPN and CDR2 SVGIG (reference sequence). CDR3 region: CAWSRQGWTEAFF. The CDR3 DNA reads TGTGCCTGGAGTAGACAGGGGTGGACTGAAGCTTTCTTT.

V and J are TRBV6-5 and TRBJ1-2, with TRBD1 as a possible D gene (5 bases). Germline assignment: CDR1 MNHEY and CDR2 SVGAGI. This CDR3 spans 14 amino acids. Trimming pared 6 bases from V and 4 bases from J, leaving 15 bases between. CDR3 nucleotides: TGTGCCAGCAGCCAGGGAGGCCCCTTCTATGGCTACACCTTC. Amino acid sequence: CASSQGGPFYGYTF.

The chain uses TRBV5-6 and TRBJ1-1, with D possibly matching TRBD1 (5 bases). The CDR3 is made up of 14 amino acids. Germline loops: CDR1 SGHDT, CDR2 YYEEEE. V shed 3 bases and J shed 1 base, with 10 bases lying between them. The CDR3 DNA follows: TGTGCCAGCAGCTCTGGGGCCGAGAACACTGAAGCTTTCTTT. This encodes CASSSGAENTEAFF.

To note about this clone: Mismatch with germline at one junction end may stem from a read error. The chain has TRBV20-1 and TRBJ1-2; D is undetermined. The CDR3 has 10 amino acids. CDR1 and CDR2 (germline): DFQATT, SNEGSKA (reference sequence). The CDR3 loop reads CSARIEDGGF. CDR3 sequence (DNA): TGCAGTGCTAGAATTGAGGATGGAGGGTTC.

This clone was found a few times. V and J are TRBV5-1 and TRBJ1-2; the match to TRBD1 covers 7 bases. Germline assignment: CDR1 SGHRS and CDR2 YFSETQ. V was pared by 2 bases and J by 3 bases, with 4 bases of the junction left unmatched. CDR3 length equals 14 residues. CDR3 DNA sequence: TGCGCCAGCAGCTTACAACAGGGGTACTATGGCTACACCTTC. Its protein is CASSLQQGYYGYTF.

This sequence joins TRBV30 and TRBJ1-1; D is ambiguous. Germline loops: CDR1 GTSNPN, CDR2 SVGIG (reference sequence). Trimming shortened V by 0 bases and J by 0 bases, and 5 bases separated the two germline ends. The CDR3 loop spans 13 amino acids. The CDR3 protein is CAWSVFVNTEAFF. The CDR3 bases are TGTGCCTGGAGTGTATTCGTGAACACTGAAGCTTTCTTT.

The CDR3 DNA sequence: TGTGCCAGCAGTGAAGGGTACCTATATGGCTACACCTTC. Amino acids: CASSEGYLYGYTF. V and J are TRBV2 and TRBJ1-2; the D is unclear. Trimming stripped 1 base from V and 5 bases from J, with 8 bases between. This CDR3 spans 13 amino acids. Per germline, CDR1 SNHLY and CDR2 FYNNEI.